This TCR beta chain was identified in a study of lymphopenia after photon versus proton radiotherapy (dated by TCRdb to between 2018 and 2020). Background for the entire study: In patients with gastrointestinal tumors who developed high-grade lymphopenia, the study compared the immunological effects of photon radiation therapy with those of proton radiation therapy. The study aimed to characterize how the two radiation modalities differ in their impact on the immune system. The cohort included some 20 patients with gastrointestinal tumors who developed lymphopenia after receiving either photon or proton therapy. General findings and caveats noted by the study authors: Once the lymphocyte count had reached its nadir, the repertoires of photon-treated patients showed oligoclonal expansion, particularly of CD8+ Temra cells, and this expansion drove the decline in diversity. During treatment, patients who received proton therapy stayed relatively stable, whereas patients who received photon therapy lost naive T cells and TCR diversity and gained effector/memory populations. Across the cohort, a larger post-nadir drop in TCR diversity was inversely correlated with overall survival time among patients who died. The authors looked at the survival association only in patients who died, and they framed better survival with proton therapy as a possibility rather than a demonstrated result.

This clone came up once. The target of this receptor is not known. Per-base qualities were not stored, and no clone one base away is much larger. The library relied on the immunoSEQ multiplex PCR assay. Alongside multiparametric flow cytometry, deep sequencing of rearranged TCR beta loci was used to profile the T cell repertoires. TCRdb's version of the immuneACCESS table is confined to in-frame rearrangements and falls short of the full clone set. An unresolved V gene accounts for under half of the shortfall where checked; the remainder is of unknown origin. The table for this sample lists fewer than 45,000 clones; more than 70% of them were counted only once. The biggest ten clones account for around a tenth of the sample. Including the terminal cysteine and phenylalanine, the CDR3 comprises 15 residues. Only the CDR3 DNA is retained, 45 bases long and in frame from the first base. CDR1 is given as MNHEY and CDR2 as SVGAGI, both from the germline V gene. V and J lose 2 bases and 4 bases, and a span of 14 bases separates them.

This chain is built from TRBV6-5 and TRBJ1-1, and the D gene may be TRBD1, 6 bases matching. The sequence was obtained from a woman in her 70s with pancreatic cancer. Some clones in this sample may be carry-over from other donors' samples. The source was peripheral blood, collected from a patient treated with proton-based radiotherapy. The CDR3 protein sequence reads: CASSYGGGLITEAFF. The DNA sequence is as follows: TGTGCCAGCAGTTACGGGGGCGGATTGATCACTGAAGCTTTCTTT.